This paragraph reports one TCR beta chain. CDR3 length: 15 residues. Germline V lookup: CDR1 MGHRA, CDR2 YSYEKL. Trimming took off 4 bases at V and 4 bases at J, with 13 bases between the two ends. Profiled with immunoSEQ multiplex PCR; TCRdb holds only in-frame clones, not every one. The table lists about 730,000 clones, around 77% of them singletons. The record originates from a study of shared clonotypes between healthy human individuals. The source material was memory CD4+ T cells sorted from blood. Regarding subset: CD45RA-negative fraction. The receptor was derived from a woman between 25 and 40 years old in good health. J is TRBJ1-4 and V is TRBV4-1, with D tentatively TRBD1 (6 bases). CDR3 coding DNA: TGCGCCAGCAGCCGCCAAAGGGGGGTTAATGAAAAACTGTTTTTT. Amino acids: CASSRQRGVNEKLFF.